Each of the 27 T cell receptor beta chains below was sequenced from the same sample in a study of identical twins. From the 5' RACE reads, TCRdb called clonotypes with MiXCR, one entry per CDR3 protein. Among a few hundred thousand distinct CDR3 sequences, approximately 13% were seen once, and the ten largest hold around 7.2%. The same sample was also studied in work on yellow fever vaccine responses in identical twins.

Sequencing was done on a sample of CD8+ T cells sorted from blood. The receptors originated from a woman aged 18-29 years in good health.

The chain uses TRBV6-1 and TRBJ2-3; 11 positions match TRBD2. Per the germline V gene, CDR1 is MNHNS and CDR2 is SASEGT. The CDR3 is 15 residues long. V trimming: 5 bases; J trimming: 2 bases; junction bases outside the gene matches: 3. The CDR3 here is CASSPTSGDTDTQYF. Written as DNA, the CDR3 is TGTGCCAGCAGTCCGACTAGCGGGGACACAGATACGCAGTATTTT.

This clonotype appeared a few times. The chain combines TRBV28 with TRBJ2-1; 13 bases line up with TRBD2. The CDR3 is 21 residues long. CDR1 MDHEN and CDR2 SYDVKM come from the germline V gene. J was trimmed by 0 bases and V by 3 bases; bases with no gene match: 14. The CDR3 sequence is CASSLGNILAGGPRSYNEQFF. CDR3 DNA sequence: TGTGCCAGCAGTTTGGGCAACATACTAGCGGGAGGGCCTCGCTCCTACAATGAGCAGTTCTTC.

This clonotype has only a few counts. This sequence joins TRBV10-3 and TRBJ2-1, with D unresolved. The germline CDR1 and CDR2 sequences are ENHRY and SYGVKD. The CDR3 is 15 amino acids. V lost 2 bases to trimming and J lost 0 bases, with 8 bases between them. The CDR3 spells CAISEGRNSYNEQFF. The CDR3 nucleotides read TGTGCCATCAGTGAGGGCAGAAACTCCTACAATGAGCAGTTCTTC.

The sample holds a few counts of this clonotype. CDR3 coding DNA: TGTGCCAGCAGCTTACCGGGAGGTTCGGCCGGGGAGCTGTTTTTT. Translated, it gives CASSLPGGSAGELFF. J is TRBJ2-2 and V is TRBV7-9; 7 bases are a match to TRBD2. The CDR3 is 15 residues long. V gave up 2 bases and J gave up 6 bases; unmatched junction bases: 6. The V gene's germline CDR1 is SEHNR and CDR2 FQNEAQ (reference sequence).

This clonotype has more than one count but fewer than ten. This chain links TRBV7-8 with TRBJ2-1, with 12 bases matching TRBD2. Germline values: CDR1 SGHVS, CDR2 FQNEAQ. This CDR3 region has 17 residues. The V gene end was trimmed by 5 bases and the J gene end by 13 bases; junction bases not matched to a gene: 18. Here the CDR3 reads CASSPTVGRLAGGPQFF. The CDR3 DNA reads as TGTGCCAGCAGCCCCACGGTAGGGCGGCTAGCGGGAGGGCCTCAGTTCTTC.

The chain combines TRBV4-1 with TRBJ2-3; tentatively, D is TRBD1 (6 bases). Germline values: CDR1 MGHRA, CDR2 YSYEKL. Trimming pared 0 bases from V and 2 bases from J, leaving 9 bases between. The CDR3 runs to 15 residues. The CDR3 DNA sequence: TGCGCCAGCAGCCAAGAGCCGGGACACACAGATACGCAGTATTTT. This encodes CASSQEPGHTDTQYF.

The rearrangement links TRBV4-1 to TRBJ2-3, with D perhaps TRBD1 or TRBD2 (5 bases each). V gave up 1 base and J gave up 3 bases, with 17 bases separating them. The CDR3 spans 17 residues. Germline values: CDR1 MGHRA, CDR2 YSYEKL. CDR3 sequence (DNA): TGCGCCAGCAGCCAAGTTCCCCCGGGGCGTGATACAGATACGCAGTATTTT. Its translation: CASSQVPPGRDTDTQYF.

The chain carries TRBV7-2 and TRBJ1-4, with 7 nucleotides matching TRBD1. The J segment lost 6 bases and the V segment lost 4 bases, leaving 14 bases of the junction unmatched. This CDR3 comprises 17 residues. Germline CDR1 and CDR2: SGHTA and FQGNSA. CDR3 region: CASSSRQGVNSDEKLFF. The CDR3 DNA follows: TGTGCCAGCAGCTCTCGACAGGGTGTTAATTCCGATGAAAAACTGTTTTTT. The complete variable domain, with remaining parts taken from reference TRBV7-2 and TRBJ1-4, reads GAGVSQSPSNKVTEKGKDVELRCDPISGHTALYWYRQSLGQGLEFLIYFQGNSAPDKSGLPSDRFSAERTGGSVSTLTIQRTQQEDSAVYLCASSSRQGVNSDEKLFFGSGTQLSVL.

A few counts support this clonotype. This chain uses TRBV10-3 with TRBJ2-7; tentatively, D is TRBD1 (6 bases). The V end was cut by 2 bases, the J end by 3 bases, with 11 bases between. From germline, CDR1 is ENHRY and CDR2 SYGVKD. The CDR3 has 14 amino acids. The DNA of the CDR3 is TGTGCCATCAGTGAGCCCACAGGGTACTACGAGCAGTACTTC. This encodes CAISEPTGYYEQYF.

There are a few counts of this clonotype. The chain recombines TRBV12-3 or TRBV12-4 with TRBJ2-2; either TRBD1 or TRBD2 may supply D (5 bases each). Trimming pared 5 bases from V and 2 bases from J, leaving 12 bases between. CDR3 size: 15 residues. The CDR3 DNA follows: TGTGCCAGCAGTAGCTGGTGGGACAACACCGGGGAGCTGTTTTTT. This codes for CASSSWWDNTGELFF.

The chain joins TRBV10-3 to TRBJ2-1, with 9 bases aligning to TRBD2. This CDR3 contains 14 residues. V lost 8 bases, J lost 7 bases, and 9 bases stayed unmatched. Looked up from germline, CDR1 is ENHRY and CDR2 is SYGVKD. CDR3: CAIGAAGGSNEQFF. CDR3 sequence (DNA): TGTGCCATCGGAGCCGCGGGAGGGTCGAATGAGCAGTTCTTC.

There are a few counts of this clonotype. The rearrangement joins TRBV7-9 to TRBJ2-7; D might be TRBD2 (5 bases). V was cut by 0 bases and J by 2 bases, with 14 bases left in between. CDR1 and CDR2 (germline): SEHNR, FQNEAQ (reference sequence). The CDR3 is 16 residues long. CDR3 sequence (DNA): TGTGCCAGCAGCTTAGCGCCCCTGGGGAGTGCCTACGAGCAGTACTTC. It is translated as CASSLAPLGSAYEQYF.

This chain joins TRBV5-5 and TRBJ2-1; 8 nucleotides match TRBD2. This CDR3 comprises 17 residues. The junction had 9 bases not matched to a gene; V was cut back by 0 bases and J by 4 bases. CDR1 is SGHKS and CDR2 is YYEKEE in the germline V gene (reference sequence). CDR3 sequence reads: CASSLEAAGGFYNEQFF. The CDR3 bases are TGTGCCAGCAGCTTGGAAGCTGCGGGGGGTTTTTACAATGAGCAGTTCTTC.

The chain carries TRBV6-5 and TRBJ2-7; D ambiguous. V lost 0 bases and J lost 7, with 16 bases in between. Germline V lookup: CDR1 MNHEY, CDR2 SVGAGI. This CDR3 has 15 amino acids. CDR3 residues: CASSYSGLLLLEQYF. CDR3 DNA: TGTGCCAGCAGTTACTCCGGGCTACTTCTCCTGGAGCAGTACTTC.

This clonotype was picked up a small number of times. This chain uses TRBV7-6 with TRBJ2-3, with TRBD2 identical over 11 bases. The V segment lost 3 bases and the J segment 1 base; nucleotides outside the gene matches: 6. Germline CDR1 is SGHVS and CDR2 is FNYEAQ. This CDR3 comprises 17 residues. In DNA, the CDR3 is TGTGCCAGCAGCTTGGGACGGGGACTAGCGGGCACAGATACGCAGTATTTT. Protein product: CASSLGRGLAGTDTQYF.

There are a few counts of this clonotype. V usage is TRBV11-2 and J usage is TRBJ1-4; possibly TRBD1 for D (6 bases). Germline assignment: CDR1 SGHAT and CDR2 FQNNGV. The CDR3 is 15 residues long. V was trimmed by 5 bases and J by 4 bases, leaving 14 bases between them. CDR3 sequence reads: CASSPETGVNEKLFF. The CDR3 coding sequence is TGTGCCAGCAGCCCGGAGACAGGTGTTAATGAAAAACTGTTTTTT.

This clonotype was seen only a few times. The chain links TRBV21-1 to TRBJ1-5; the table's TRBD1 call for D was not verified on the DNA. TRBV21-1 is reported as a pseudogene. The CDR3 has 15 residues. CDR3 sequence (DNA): TGTGCCAGCAGCAAAGGCAGGGGGTGTCATCAGCCCCAGCATTTT. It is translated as CASSKGRGCHQPQHF.

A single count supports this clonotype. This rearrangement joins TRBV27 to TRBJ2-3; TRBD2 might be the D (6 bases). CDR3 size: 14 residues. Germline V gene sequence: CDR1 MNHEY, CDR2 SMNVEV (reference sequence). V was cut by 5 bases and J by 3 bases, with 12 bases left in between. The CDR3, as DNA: TGTGCCAGCAGTAAAATCGGGAGAACAGATACGCAGTATTTT. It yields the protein CASSKIGRTDTQYF.

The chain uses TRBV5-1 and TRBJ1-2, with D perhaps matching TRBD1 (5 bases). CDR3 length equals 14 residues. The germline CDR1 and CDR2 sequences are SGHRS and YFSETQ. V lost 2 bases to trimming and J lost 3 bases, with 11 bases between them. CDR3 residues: CASSFGRAHYGYTF. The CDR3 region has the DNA TGCGCCAGCAGCTTTGGCAGGGCCCACTATGGCTACACCTTC.

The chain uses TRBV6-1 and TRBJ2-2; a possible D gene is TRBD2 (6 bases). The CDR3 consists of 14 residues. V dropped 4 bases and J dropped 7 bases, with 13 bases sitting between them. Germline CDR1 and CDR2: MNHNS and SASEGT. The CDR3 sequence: CASSAGSQIGELFF. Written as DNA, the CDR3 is TGTGCCAGCAGTGCCGGGAGCCAGATCGGGGAGCTGTTTTTT.

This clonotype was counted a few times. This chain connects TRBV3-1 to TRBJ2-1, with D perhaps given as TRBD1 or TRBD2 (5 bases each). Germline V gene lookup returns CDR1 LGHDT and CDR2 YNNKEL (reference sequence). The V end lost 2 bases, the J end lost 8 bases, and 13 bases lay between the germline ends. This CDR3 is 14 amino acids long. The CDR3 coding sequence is TGTGCCAGCAGCCAAACCGAAGGGGAGCATGAGCAGTTCTTC. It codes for CASSQTEGEHEQFF.

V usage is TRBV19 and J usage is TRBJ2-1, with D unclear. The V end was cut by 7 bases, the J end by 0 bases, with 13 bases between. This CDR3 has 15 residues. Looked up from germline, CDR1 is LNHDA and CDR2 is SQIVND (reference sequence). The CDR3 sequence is CASNVQQSSYNEQFF. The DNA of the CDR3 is TGTGCCAGTAACGTCCAGCAGAGCTCCTACAATGAGCAGTTCTTC. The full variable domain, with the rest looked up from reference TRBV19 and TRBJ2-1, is DGGITQSPKYLFRKEGQNVTLSCEQNLNHDAMYWYRQDPGQGLRLIYYSQIVNDFQKGDIAEGYSVSREKKESFPLTVTSAQKNPTAFYLCASNVQQSSYNEQFFGPGTRLTVL.

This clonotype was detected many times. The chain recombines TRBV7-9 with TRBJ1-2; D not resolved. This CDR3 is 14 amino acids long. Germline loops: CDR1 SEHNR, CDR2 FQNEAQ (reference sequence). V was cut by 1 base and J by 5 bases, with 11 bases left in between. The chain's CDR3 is CASSLGGSAYGYTF. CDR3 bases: TGTGCCAGCAGCTTAGGTGGATCGGCTTATGGCTACACCTTC.

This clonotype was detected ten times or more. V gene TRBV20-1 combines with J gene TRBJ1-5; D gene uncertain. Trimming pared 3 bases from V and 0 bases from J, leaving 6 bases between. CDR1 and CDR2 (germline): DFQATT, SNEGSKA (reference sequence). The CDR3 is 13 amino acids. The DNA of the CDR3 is TGCAGTGCTAGGAGCGATAGCAATCAGCCCCAGCATTTT. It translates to CSARSDSNQPQHF.

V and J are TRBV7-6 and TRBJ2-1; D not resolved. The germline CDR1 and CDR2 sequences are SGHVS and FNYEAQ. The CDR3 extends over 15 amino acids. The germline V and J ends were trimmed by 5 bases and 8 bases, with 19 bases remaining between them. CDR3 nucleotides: TGTGCCAGCAGCCTACGATACGCTCCCGGCGATGAGCAGTTCTTC. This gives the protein CASSLRYAPGDEQFF.

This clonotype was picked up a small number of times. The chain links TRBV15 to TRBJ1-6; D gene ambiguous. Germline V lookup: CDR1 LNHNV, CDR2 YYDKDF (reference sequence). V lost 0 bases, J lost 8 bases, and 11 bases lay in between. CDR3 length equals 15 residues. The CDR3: CATSRDASSYSPLHF. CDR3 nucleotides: TGTGCCACCAGCAGAGATGCCAGCTCATATTCACCCCTCCACTTT. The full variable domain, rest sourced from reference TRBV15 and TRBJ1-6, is DAMVIQNPRYQVTQFGKPVTLSCSQTLNHNVMYWYQQKSSQAPKLLFHYYDKDFNNEADTPDNFQSRRPNTSFCFLDIRSPGLGDTAMYLCATSRDASSYSPLHFGNGTRLTVT.

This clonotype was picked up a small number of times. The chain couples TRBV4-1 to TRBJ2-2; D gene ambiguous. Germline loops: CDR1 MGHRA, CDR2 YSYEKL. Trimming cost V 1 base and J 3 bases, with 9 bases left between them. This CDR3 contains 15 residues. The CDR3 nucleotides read TGCGCCAGCAGCCAAGGGACCCTTTACACCGGGGAGCTGTTTTTT. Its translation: CASSQGTLYTGELFF.